The T cell receptor beta chain under discussion was sequenced for a study of T-cell memory formation after mild COVID-19. The CDR3 is made up of 13 amino acids. The V gene lost 5 bases and the J gene lost 5 bases, with 12 bases spanning the gap. General study results and limits: For second-wave clones that peaked at day 37, SARS-CoV-2 specificity went unverified. CD8+ contracting clones occupied EMRA, while CD4+ ones occupied mainly CM and EM. Later expanders leaned CD4+, whereas clones that contracted between day 15 and 85 were balanced CD4/CD8.

It was 5'RACE with constant-segment primers that produced the TCR alpha and TCR beta cDNA libraries, which carried sample barcodes and UMIs. TCRdb reprocessed the 5' RACE reads with MiXCR, giving one entry per CDR3 protein. Seen here are around 410,000 distinct CDR3 sequences, less than 25% observed once, and the top ten hold over 10%. This clonotype turned up a few times. Its specificity is unknown. The chain recombines TRBV12-3 or TRBV12-4 with TRBJ2-5; D is possibly TRBD1 (6 bases). Sequencing was carried out using PBMCs or a T cell subset sorted from them (not recorded which). The clonotype comes from an adult woman who had mild COVID-19 (a few samples of this study predate the infection). Cell type and time point are not known. CDR3 sequence reads: CASSGGQWETQYF. For the CDR3, the DNA is TGTGCCAGCAGTGGGGGCCAGTGGGAGACCCAGTACTTC.